This T cell receptor beta chain was profiled in a study of shared clonotypes between healthy human individuals. Per germline, CDR1 SGHNT and CDR2 YYREEE (reference sequence). The CDR3 covers 16 residues. Trimming removed 5 bases from V and 4 bases from J; junction bases left unmatched: 6. Among the donors, all were Caucasian adults who lived in Nashville, Tennessee. Clones were read by immunoSEQ multiplex PCR, and TCRdb kept only the in-frame ones, dropping some. Counted here are 2 million to 2.5 million clones, approximately 93% occurring once; the ten biggest clones make up about 0.41%. The sample consisted of naive CD4+ T cells from PBMCs. Subset specified: CD45RA+ positively selected. The V gene is TRBV5-4, the J gene TRBJ2-3; 14 nucleotides agree with TRBD2. The receptor's source is a man between 18 and 29 years old in good health. Some clones in this sample may be carry-over from other donors' samples. The CDR3 bases are TGTGCCAGCAGTCCCGGGACTAGCGGGAGAGCAGATACGCAGTATTTT. It is translated as CASSPGTSGRADTQYF.